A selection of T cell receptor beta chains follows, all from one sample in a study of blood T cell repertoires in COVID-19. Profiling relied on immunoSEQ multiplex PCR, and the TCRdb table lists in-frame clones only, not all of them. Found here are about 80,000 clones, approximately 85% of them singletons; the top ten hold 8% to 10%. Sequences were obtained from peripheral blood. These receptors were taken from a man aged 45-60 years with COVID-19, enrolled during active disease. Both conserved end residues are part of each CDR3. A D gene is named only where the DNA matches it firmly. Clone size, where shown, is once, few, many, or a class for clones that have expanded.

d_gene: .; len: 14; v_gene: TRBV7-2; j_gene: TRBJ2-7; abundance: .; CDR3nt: TGTGCCAGCAGCTTAGGTCCAGCTTCGGGCGAGCAGTACTTC; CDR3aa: CASSLGPASGEQYF
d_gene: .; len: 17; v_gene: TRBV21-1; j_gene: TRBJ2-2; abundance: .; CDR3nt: TGTGCCAGCAGCAAAGTTACTAGCGGAGAGAACACCGGGGAGCTGTTTTTT; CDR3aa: CASSKVTSGENTGELFF
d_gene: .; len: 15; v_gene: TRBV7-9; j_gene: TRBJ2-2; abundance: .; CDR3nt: TGTGCCAGCAGCTTAAAGCTAGGTGGCACCGGGGAGCTGTTTTTT; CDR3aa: CASSLKLGGTGELFF
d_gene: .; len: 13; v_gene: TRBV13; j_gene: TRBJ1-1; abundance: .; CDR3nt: TGTGCCAGTAACAGGATGGGGAACACTGAAGCTTTCTTT; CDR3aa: CASNRMGNTEAFF
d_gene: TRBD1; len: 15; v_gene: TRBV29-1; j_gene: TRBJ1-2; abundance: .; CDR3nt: TGCAGCGTTGAGAGGGGACAGCCTTCGACGAATGGCTACACCTTC; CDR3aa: CSVERGQPSTNGYTF
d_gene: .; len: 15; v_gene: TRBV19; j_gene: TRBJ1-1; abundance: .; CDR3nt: TGTGCCAGTAGCCAAGTCGTCAGGGGGAACACTGAAGCTTTCTTT; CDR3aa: CASSQVVRGNTEAFF
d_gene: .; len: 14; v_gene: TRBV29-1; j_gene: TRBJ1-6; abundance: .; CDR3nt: TGCAGCGTCGGAACCGGGACTGAAAATTCACCCCTCCACTTT; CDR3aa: CSVGTGTENSPLHF
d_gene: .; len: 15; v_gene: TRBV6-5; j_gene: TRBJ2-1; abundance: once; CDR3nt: TGTGCCAGCATGTACGAGGACAGCCTATACAATGAGCAGTTCTTC; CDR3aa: CASMYEDSLYNEQFF
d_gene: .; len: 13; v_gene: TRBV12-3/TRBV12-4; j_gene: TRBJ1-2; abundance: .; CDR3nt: TGTGCCAGCGGGGCAGGAAGGGACTATGGCTACACCTTC; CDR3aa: CASGAGRDYGYTF
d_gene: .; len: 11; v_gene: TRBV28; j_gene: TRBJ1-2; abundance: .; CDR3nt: TGTGCCGGCATGGGGGGAGCGGGCTACACCTTC; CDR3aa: CAGMGGAGYTF
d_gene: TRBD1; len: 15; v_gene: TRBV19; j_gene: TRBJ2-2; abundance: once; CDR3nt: TGTGCCAGTACCTCGGGACAGGATAACACCGGGGAGCTGTTTTTT; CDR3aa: CASTSGQDNTGELFF
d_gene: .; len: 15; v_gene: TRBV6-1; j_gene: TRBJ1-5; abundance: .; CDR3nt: TGTGCCAGCAGTGAGGGCAGGGGTTACAATCAGCCCCAGCATTTT; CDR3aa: CASSEGRGYNQPQHF
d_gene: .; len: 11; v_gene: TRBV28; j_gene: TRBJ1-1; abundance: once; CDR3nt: TGTGCCAGCAGTTTCAAGGGGGAAGCTTTCTTT; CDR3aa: CASSFKGEAFF
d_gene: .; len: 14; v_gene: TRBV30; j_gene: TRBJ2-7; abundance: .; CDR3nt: TGTGCCTGGAGTCCACCCCCGGCAGGCAAGGAGCAGTACTTC; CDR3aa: CAWSPPPAGKEQYF
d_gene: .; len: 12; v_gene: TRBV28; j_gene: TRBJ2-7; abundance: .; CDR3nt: TGTGCCAGCAGTTTACTCGAGTACGAGCAGTACTTC; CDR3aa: CASSLLEYEQYF
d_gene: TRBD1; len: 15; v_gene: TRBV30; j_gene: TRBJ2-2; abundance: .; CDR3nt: TGTGCCTGGGGATGGGGGACAGCGAACACCGGGGAGCTGTTTTTT; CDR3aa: CAWGWGTANTGELFF
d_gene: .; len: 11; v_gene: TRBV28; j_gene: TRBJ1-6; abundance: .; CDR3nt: TGTGCCAGCAGCCTCAGGGGTGCCCTCCACTTT; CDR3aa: CASSLRGALHF
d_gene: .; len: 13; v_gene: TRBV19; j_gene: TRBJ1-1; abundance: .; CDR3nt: TGTGCCACTCAGCGCGGGGGCCCCACTGAAGCTTTCTTT; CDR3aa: CATQRGGPTEAFF
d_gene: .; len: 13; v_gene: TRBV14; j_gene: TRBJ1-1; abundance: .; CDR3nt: TGTGCCAGCAGCCTGTCAGGGGCTGGTGAAGCTTTCTTT; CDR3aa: CASSLSGAGEAFF
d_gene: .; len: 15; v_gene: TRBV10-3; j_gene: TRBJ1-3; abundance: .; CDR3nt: TGTGCCATCAGTGAGTTCCGGTCCTCTGGAAACACCATATATTTT; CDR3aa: CAISEFRSSGNTIYF
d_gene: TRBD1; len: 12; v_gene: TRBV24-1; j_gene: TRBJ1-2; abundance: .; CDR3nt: TGTGCCACCAATGACAGGGCCTATGGCTACACCTTC; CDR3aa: CATNDRAYGYTF
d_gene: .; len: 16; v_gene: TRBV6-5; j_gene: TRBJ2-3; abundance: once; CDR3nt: TGTGCCAGCAGTTACTCGTCCCCTCCGGGTACAGATACGCAGTATTTT; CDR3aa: CASSYSSPPGTDTQYF
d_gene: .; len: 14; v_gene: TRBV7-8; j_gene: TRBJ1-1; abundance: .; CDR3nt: TGTGCCAGCAGCGAACAAAGACAGCTCACTGAAGCTTTCTTT; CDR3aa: CASSEQRQLTEAFF
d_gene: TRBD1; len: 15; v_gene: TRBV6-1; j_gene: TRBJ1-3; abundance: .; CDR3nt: TGTGCCAGCAGTCCCTACAGGGGGGACGGAAACACCATATATTTT; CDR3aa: CASSPYRGDGNTIYF
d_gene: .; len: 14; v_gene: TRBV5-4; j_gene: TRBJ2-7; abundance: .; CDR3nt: TGTGCCAGCAGCTTGGTTCGCGATTCCTACGAGCAGTACTTC; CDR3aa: CASSLVRDSYEQYF
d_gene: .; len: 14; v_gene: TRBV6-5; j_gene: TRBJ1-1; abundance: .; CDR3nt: TGTGCCAGCAACTCCTGGCAGGGGAACACTGAAGCTTTCTTT; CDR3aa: CASNSWQGNTEAFF
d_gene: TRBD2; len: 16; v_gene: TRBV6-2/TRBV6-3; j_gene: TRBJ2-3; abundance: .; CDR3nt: TGTGCCAGCAGCCTCAGCGGGGGGGAAAGGGGAGATACGCAGTATTTT; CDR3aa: CASSLSGGERGDTQYF
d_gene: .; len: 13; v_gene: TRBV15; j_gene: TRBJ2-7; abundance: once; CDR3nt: TGTGCCACCAGCAGAGATCAAAAGGGGGAGCAGTACTTC; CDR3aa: CATSRDQKGEQYF
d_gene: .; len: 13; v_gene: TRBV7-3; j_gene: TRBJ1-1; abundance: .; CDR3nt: TGTGCCAGCAGCTTAACGTCCCAGAATGAAGCTTTCTTT; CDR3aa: CASSLTSQNEAFF
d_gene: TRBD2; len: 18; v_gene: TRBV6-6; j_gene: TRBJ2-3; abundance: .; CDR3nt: TGTGCCAGCAGTCCCCTCCCGGGACTAGCGGGGGGCACAGATACGCAGTATTTT; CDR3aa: CASSPLPGLAGGTDTQYF
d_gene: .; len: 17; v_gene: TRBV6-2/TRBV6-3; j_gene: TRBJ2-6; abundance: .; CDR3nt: TGTGCCAGCAGTTACGGAGGGACCGCCTCTGGGGCCAACGTCCTGACTTTC; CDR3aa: CASSYGGTASGANVLTF